The 12 T cell receptor beta chains below were found in one sample sequenced in a study of blood T cell repertoires in COVID-19. Repertoires were generated with immunoSEQ multiplex PCR, while TCRdb's copy carries only in-frame clones and drops some. The sample records fewer than 150,000 clones, more than 80% being singletons. Source material: peripheral blood. Every receptor here comes from a human donor in a cohort sampled during active COVID-19.

This chain connects TRBV5-4 to TRBJ2-3, with 11 bases that match TRBD1. This CDR3 spans 16 amino acids. From germline, CDR1 is SGHNT and CDR2 YYREEE (reference sequence). V gave up 0 bases and J gave up 3 bases; unmatched junction bases: 3. This chain's CDR3 is CASSLAGQGATDTQYF. The CDR3 region has the DNA TGTGCCAGCAGCTTGGCCGGACAGGGGGCTACAGATACGCAGTATTTT. The full variable domain, rest sourced from reference TRBV5-4 and TRBJ2-3, is ETGVTQSPTHLIKTRGQQVTLRCSSQSGHNTVSWYQQALGQGPQFIFQYYREEENGRGNFPPRFSGLQFPNYSSELNVNALELDDSALYLCASSLAGQGATDTQYFGPGTRLTVL.

The chain is built from TRBV2 and TRBJ2-5, with D possibly being TRBD2 (5 bases). The CDR3 spans 16 residues. V was pared by 7 bases and J by 4 bases, with 22 bases between. Germline assignment: CDR1 SNHLY and CDR2 FYNNEI. CDR3 sequence: CASMRHEGGSRETQYF. CDR3 DNA sequence: TGTGCCAGCATGCGTCACGAGGGTGGGTCCCGAGAGACCCAGTACTTC.

The chain carries TRBV6-1 and TRBJ1-1; TRBD1 matches at 11 bases. The V and J ends lost 1 base and 6 bases, in that order; junction bases with no gene match: 4. Germline lookup yields CDR1 MNHNS and CDR2 SASEGT. This CDR3 spans 15 amino acids. For the CDR3, the DNA is TGTGCCAGCAGTGAAGGCGGACAGGGGGCTCCTGAAGCTTTCTTT. Translating gives CASSEGGQGAPEAFF.

The V and J genes are TRBV5-6 and TRBJ2-1, with a possible D match to TRBD2 (5 bases). V lost 5 bases and J 12 bases, leaving 18 bases between the germline ends. The CDR3 is 13 amino acids. Germline V CDR1 and CDR2: SGHDT, YYEEEE. The CDR3 protein is CASSSSRYEGQFF. CDR3 nucleotides: TGTGCCAGCAGTTCATCGAGGTACGAGGGGCAGTTCTTC.

Written as DNA, the CDR3 is TGTGCCAGCAGTCCCCGGACAGGCGGCTACACCTTC. This sequence encodes CASSPRTGGYTF. The V call is TRBV27, the J call TRBJ1-2; TRBD1 matches 7 bases. This CDR3 contains 12 residues. The junction had 5 bases not matched to a gene; V was cut back by 5 bases and J by 8 bases. CDR1 and CDR2 from the germline V gene are MNHEY and SMNVEV (reference sequence).

The rearrangement links TRBV19 to TRBJ2-7; 11 bases are a match to TRBD1. The CDR3 runs 16 residues. Unmatched junction bases numbered 8, after V lost 4 bases and J lost 3 bases. Germline values: CDR1 LNHDA, CDR2 SQIVND (reference sequence). The CDR3 nucleotides are TGTGCCAGTAGTACCCTCGGGGGACAGGGGGTCTACGAGCAGTACTTC. This translates into CASSTLGGQGVYEQYF.

The chain carries TRBV3-1 (or the pseudogene TRBV3-2) and TRBJ1-1; possible D gene TRBD1, 6 bases. The germline V gene encodes CDR1 LGHDT and CDR2 YNNKEL (reference sequence). V was trimmed by 4 bases and J by 0 bases, leaving 12 bases between them. The CDR3 contains 15 residues. DNA for the CDR3: TGTGCCAGCAGCCGACCGGGACACTTGAACACTGAAGCTTTCTTT. Encoded protein: CASSRPGHLNTEAFF.

The J gene is TRBJ2-1, the V gene TRBV29-1; D is perhaps TRBD2 (5 bases). CDR1 is SQVTM, CDR2 ANQGSEA, per germline. V was pared by 5 bases and J by 0 bases, with 11 bases between. The CDR3 is made up of 14 amino acids. CDR3 nucleotides: TGCAGCGTTCCGGGAAAGGTCTCCTACAATGAGCAGTTCTTC. It specifies CSVPGKVSYNEQFF.

The genes are TRBV27 and TRBJ1-6; D is unresolved. The V end was cut by 6 bases, the J end by 6 bases, with 18 bases between. This CDR3 region has 16 residues. The germline gives CDR1 MNHEY, CDR2 SMNVEV (reference sequence). The chain's CDR3 is CASRPLSTPPNSPLHF. The CDR3 coding sequence is TGTGCCAGCAGGCCGCTAAGTACTCCCCCTAATTCACCCCTCCACTTT.

This sequence joins TRBV9 and TRBJ2-3; 10 positions match TRBD2. CDR3 size: 15 residues. CDR1 SGDLS and CDR2 YYNGEE come from the germline V gene. The V segment lost 4 bases and the J segment 1 base; nucleotides outside the gene matches: 3. This CDR3 reads CASSWSGGGTDTQYF. The CDR3 DNA follows: TGTGCCAGCAGCTGGAGCGGGGGGGGCACAGATACGCAGTATTTT.

The J gene is TRBJ2-2, the V gene TRBV6-5; D might be TRBD2 (6 bases). Trimming removed 8 bases from V and 2 bases from J, with 15 bases in between. CDR1 is MNHEY and CDR2 is SVGAGI in the germline V gene. This CDR3 comprises 15 residues. CDR3 sequence (DNA): TGTGCCAGCCTTTGGGGGGACTCAAACACCGGGGAGCTGTTTTTT. Protein product: CASLWGDSNTGELFF.

This chain uses TRBV24-1 with TRBJ2-7; D is possibly TRBD1 (5 bases). V dropped 2 bases and J dropped 3 bases, with 13 bases sitting between them. The CDR3 runs to 15 residues. CDR1 is KGHDR and CDR2 is SFDVKD in the germline V gene. For the CDR3, the DNA is TGTGCCACCAGTGATTCCGGCCAGGGTTACTACGAGCAGTACTTC. Its protein is CATSDSGQGYYEQYF.